This T cell receptor (beta chain) was obtained from a study of OX40 agonist ivuxolimab in advanced cancers. The overall study: Every patient in dose escalation had hepatocellular carcinoma, melanoma, renal cell or head and neck cancer.

Clones were read by immunoSEQ multiplex PCR, and TCRdb kept only the in-frame ones, dropping some. The sample contains roughly 100,000 clones, 80% to 95% of which appear only once. The CDR3 has 16 amino acids. In germline, CDR1 is LNHDA, CDR2 SQIVND (reference sequence). Unmatched junction bases numbered 7, after V lost 3 bases and J lost 0 bases. V gene TRBV19 combines with J gene TRBJ2-7; 8 bases agree with TRBD2. This receptor was obtained from an adult with an advanced solid tumor such as melanoma, head and neck, liver or kidney cancer. The specimen was CD4+ or CD8+ T cells sorted from blood, collected in a trial of the OX40 agonist ivuxolimab. The CDR3 bases are TGTGCCAGTAGTATGTCAACTAGCGGAAGCTCCTACGAGCAGTACTTC. Translating gives CASSMSTSGSSYEQYF. Combining the CDR3 with reference TRBV19 and TRBJ2-7 gives the whole variable domain DGGITQSPKYLFRKEGQNVTLSCEQNLNHDAMYWYRQDPGQGLRLIYYSQIVNDFQKGDIAEGYSVSREKKESFPLTVTSAQKNPTAFYLCASSMSTSGSSYEQYFGPGTRLTVT.